This entry lists 26 T cell receptor beta chains sequenced from one sample in a study of blood T cell repertoires in COVID-19. The method was immunoSEQ multiplex PCR; TCRdb's version includes in-frame clones alone and lacks a portion of them. Of 100,000 to 150,000 clones in the sample, 70% to 80% were seen once. The sequenced sample was peripheral blood. The source of these receptors is a man between 65 and 85 years old with acute or convalescent COVID-19.

CDR3 in DNA: TGTGCCAGCAGCTTAAGCACAGGGACTGAAGCTTTCTTT. Translated: CASSLSTGTEAFF. The J gene is TRBJ1-1, the V gene TRBV7-3; D might be TRBD1 (6 bases). The germline V gene has CDR1 SGHTA and CDR2 FQGTGA. The CDR3 consists of 13 residues. Trimming left V 1 base short and J 5 bases short, with 8 bases between.

This chain connects TRBV9 to TRBJ1-2; weak D call: TRBD1 (6 bases). The CDR3 loop spans 16 amino acids. Trimming stripped 3 bases from V and 3 bases from J, with 18 bases between. The germline V gene encodes CDR1 SGDLS and CDR2 YYNGEE. This CDR3 reads CASSATTGGADYGYTF. The CDR3 coding sequence is TGTGCCAGCAGCGCAACAACGGGGGGGGCCGACTATGGCTACACCTTC.

The V and J genes are TRBV7-9 and TRBJ1-4; 8 bases are a match to TRBD1. CDR3 length: 16 residues. The J segment lost 7 bases and the V segment lost 5 bases, leaving 12 bases of the junction unmatched. Germline-derived CDR1 and CDR2 are SEHNR and FQNEAQ (reference sequence). CDR3: CASSLGVQGAAEKLFF. The CDR3 DNA reads TGTGCCAGCAGCCTGGGAGTCCAGGGGGCTGCTGAAAAACTGTTTTTT.

The gene calls are TRBV5-1 and TRBJ1-4; no clear D. The CDR3 covers 15 residues. V was pared by 0 bases and J by 2 bases, with 8 bases between. Germline-derived CDR1 and CDR2 are SGHRS and YFSETQ. This chain's CDR3 is CASSLGGITNEKLFF. CDR3 coding DNA: TGCGCCAGCAGCTTGGGCGGGATCACTAATGAAAAACTGTTTTTT.

The gene calls are TRBV5-1 and TRBJ2-3; 10 positions match TRBD1. The CDR3 sequence is 15 residues long. Germline CDR1 SGHRS, CDR2 YFSETQ. The trim removed 4 bases at V and 5 bases at J, leaving 7 bases unmatched. CDR3 in amino acids: CASSLDRGQRDTQYF. CDR3 nucleotide sequence: TGCGCCAGCAGCCTTGACAGGGGGCAAAGAGATACGCAGTATTTT. Using reference TRBV5-1 and TRBJ2-3 for the parts outside the CDR3, the full variable domain is KAGVTQTPRYLIKTRGQQVTLSCSPISGHRSVSWYQQTPGQGLQFLFEYFSETQRNKGNFPGRFSGRQFSNSRSEMNVSTLELGDSALYLCASSLDRGQRDTQYFGPGTRLTVL.

V usage is TRBV7-2 and J usage is TRBJ1-5; D unclear. The CDR3 is 11 amino acids. Germline V gene data show CDR1 as SGHTA and CDR2 as FQGNSA. V gave up 8 bases and J gave up 13 bases, with 15 bases separating them. The CDR3, as DNA: TGTGCCAGCTCCTCCTCTGGCCCGCAGCATTTT. It translates to CASSSSGPQHF. Supplemented by reference TRBV7-2 and TRBJ1-5, the full variable domain reads GAGVSQSPSNKVTEKGKDVELRCDPISGHTALYWYRQSLGQGLEFLIYFQGNSAPDKSGLPSDRFSAERTGGSVSTLTIQRTQQEDSAVYLCASSSSGPQHFGDGTRLSIL.

This clone has only a few counts. The CDR3 region is CASSQAALNQETQYF. CDR3 nucleotide sequence: TGCGCCAGCAGCCAAGCAGCACTAAACCAAGAGACCCAGTACTTC. This chain uses TRBV4-1 with TRBJ2-5; D not certain. The CDR3 is 15 residues long. Germline V gene sequence: CDR1 MGHRA, CDR2 YSYEKL. V lost 1 base and J lost 0, with 9 bases in between.

This clone was picked up one time. V and J are TRBV6-2 or TRBV6-3 and TRBJ1-6; maybe TRBD1 (6 bases). V lost 5 bases to trimming and J lost 5 bases, with 19 bases between them. The CDR3 has 17 amino acids. In germline, CDR1 is MNHEY, CDR2 SVGEGT. The CDR3 loop reads CASSKQVWTAHNSPLHF. CDR3 in DNA: TGTGCCAGCAGTAAACAAGTCTGGACAGCCCATAATTCACCCCTCCACTTT.

This clone was picked up a small number of times. The chain has TRBV7-9 and TRBJ1-5; TRBD1 might be the D (5 bases). The CDR3 spans 17 residues. V lost 2 bases, J lost 3 bases, and 17 bases lay in between. Germline CDR1 reads SEHNR; CDR2 reads FQNEAQ (reference sequence). The CDR3 reads CASSLSRGRAINQPQHF. The CDR3 nucleotides read TGTGCCAGCAGCTTATCCCGTGGCAGGGCTATCAATCAGCCCCAGCATTTT.

This clone showed up just a few times. The J gene is TRBJ2-5, the V gene TRBV7-2; 10 bases line up with TRBD2. Germline-derived CDR1 and CDR2 are SGHTA and FQGNSA. The V gene end was trimmed by 4 bases and the J gene end by 5 bases; junction bases not matched to a gene: 10. The CDR3 extends over 16 amino acids. CDR3 sequence reads: CASSSRLSGGWETQYF. Written as DNA, the CDR3 is TGTGCCAGCAGCTCTCGACTTAGCGGGGGGTGGGAGACCCAGTACTTC.

This clone occurred a few times. The chain links TRBV7-2 to TRBJ2-5, with D perhaps matching TRBD1 (6 bases). The CDR3 has 13 residues. Germline lookup yields CDR1 SGHTA and CDR2 FQGNSA. Trimming pared 7 bases from V and 4 bases from J, leaving 13 bases between. CDR3 sequence: CASTLTGGETQYF. DNA for the CDR3: TGTGCCAGCACCTTGACAGGTGGAGAGACCCAGTACTTC.

V and J are TRBV19 and TRBJ1-2, with D tentatively TRBD1 (5 bases). Germline assignment: CDR1 LNHDA and CDR2 SQIVND (reference sequence). There are 15 residues in the CDR3. Trimming removed 3 bases at V and 0 bases at J, with 11 bases between. The CDR3 spells CASSITGPANYGYTF. The CDR3 region has the DNA TGTGCCAGTAGTATCACAGGCCCAGCTAACTATGGCTACACCTTC.

This clone showed up just a few times. The chain recombines TRBV2 with TRBJ1-1; weak D call: TRBD1 (6 bases). Germline V gives CDR1 SNHLY, CDR2 FYNNEI. This CDR3 spans 14 amino acids. Trimming cost V 6 bases and J 5 bases, with 16 bases left between them. CDR3 DNA sequence: TGTGCCAGCAGGGCACAGGGAGGGGAGACTGAAGCTTTCTTT. Its translation is CASRAQGGETEAFF.

The chain uses TRBV18 and TRBJ1-5, with D tentatively TRBD1 (6 bases). This CDR3 spans 13 amino acids. V lost 3 bases and J lost 4, with 7 bases in between. Germline lookup yields CDR1 KGHSH and CDR2 LQKENI. The CDR3 spells CASSPGQNQPQHF. The CDR3 bases are TGTGCCAGCTCACCGGGACAAAATCAGCCCCAGCATTTT. Full variable domain (rest looked up from reference TRBV18 and TRBJ1-5): NAGVMQNPRHLVRRRGQEARLRCSPMKGHSHVYWYRQLPEEGLKFMVYLQKENIIDESGMPKERFSAEFPKEGPSILRIQQVVRGDSAAYFCASSPGQNQPQHFGDGTRLSIL.

This clone appeared once. This chain connects TRBV6-6 to TRBJ2-2; D is undetermined. V lost 4 bases and J 7 bases, leaving 4 bases between the germline ends. The CDR3 consists of 11 residues. Looked up from germline, CDR1 is MNHNY and CDR2 is SVGAGI (reference sequence). CDR3 amino acids: CASSSNGELFF. Written as DNA, the CDR3 is TGTGCCAGCAGTTCCAACGGGGAGCTGTTTTTT.

This clone was counted between two and nine times. V usage is TRBV11-2 and J usage is TRBJ1-5, with TRBD1 identical over 8 bases. Germline V gives CDR1 SGHAT, CDR2 FQNNGV. The ends lost 5 bases at V and 8 bases at J; junction bases unmatched: 5. The CDR3 runs to 13 residues. The CDR3 DNA reads as TGTGCCAGCAGCGGACAGGGAGGAGAGCCCCAGCATTTT. This encodes CASSGQGGEPQHF.

The V gene is TRBV21-1, the J gene TRBJ2-7; TRBD2, as called in the table, went unchecked against the DNA. TRBV21-1 is assigned pseudogene status. The CDR3 runs to 16 residues. In DNA, the CDR3 is TGTGCCAGCAGCATGTCCGGGACGGGGGATCCCTACGAGCAGTACTTC. Encoded protein: CASSMSGTGDPYEQYF.

This clone was picked up a small number of times. The rearrangement links TRBV18 to TRBJ2-2; TRBD1 matches 9 bases. The CDR3 runs to 15 residues. The trim removed 3 bases at V and 5 bases at J, leaving 4 bases unmatched. CDR1 is KGHSH, CDR2 LQKENI, per germline. The CDR3 DNA follows: TGTGCCAGCTCACCTCGGACAGGGGAGACCGGGGAGCTGTTTTTT. This codes for CASSPRTGETGELFF. Complete variable domain (other parts from reference TRBV18 and TRBJ2-2): NAGVMQNPRHLVRRRGQEARLRCSPMKGHSHVYWYRQLPEEGLKFMVYLQKENIIDESGMPKERFSAEFPKEGPSILRIQQVVRGDSAAYFCASSPRTGETGELFFGEGSRLTVL.

The chain recombines TRBV28 with TRBJ1-6; the match to TRBD1 covers 10 bases. The CDR3 covers 15 residues. The germline CDR1 and CDR2 sequences are MDHEN and SYDVKM. J was trimmed by 4 bases and V by 4 bases; bases with no gene match: 1. The CDR3 region is CASSWGQGYNSPLHF. The DNA of the CDR3 is TGTGCCAGCAGTTGGGGACAGGGGTATAATTCACCCCTCCACTTT. Full variable domain (missing parts from reference TRBV28 and TRBJ1-6): DVKVTQSSRYLVKRTGEKVFLECVQDMDHENMFWYRQDPGLGLRLIYFSYDVKMKEKGDIPEGYSVSREKKERFSLILESASTNQTSMYLCASSWGQGYNSPLHFGNGTRLTVT.

The chain is built from TRBV21-1 and TRBJ2-3; the table's D call TRBD1 went unverified against the DNA. TRBV21-1 is a pseudogene segment. The CDR3 covers 15 residues. The CDR3 bases are TGTGCCGCCCGTGACATGATCGGATGTACAGATACGCAGTATTTT. Its protein is CAARDMIGCTDTQYF.

This sequence joins TRBV9 and TRBJ2-2, with 12 bases that match TRBD2. The junction had 3 bases not matched to a gene; V was cut back by 2 bases and J by 1 base. Germline V CDR1 and CDR2: SGDLS, YYNGEE. This CDR3 has 17 residues. The DNA of the CDR3 is TGTGCCAGCAGCGTGTCGACTAGCGGGGGGAACACCGGGGAGCTGTTTTTT. Its protein product is CASSVSTSGGNTGELFF.

This chain connects TRBV19 to TRBJ1-5; TRBD1 matches 8 bases. Germline CDR1 and CDR2: LNHDA and SQIVND (reference sequence). The CDR3 spans 18 residues. With V trimmed by 2 bases and J by 2 bases, 11 bases remained unmatched. In nucleotides, the CDR3 is TGTGCCAGTAGTATATATACCTCTGGGGGACAGGGCAATCAGCCCCAGCATTTT. Translation: CASSIYTSGGQGNQPQHF.

The rearrangement links TRBV11-1 to TRBJ2-1, with 8 positions matching TRBD2. Germline V gene lookup returns CDR1 SGHAT and CDR2 FQDESV (reference sequence). This CDR3 contains 14 residues. With 5 bases clipped from V and 0 bases from J, the junction kept 0 bases outside the gene matches. This CDR3 reads CASSTSGSYNEQFF. The CDR3 nucleotides are TGTGCCAGCAGCACTAGCGGCTCCTACAATGAGCAGTTCTTC.

This chain connects TRBV27 to TRBJ2-1, with D possibly being TRBD1 (5 bases). V lost 1 base, J lost 5 bases, and 15 bases lay in between. The CDR3 runs to 16 residues. CDR1 is MNHEY, CDR2 SMNVEV, per germline (reference sequence). The CDR3 here is CASSLFWQGLNNEQFF. CDR3 DNA: TGTGCCAGCAGTTTATTTTGGCAGGGCCTCAACAATGAGCAGTTCTTC.

J is TRBJ1-1 and V is TRBV28, with 7 bases that match TRBD1. Per the germline V gene, CDR1 is MDHEN and CDR2 is SYDVKM. V gave up 3 bases and J gave up 4 bases; unmatched junction bases: 8. CDR3 size: 15 residues. CDR3 nucleotide sequence: TGTGCCAGCAGTTTGAGCGACAGGGCGGCCACTGAAGCTTTCTTT. Protein sequence: CASSLSDRAATEAFF.

This chain's CDR3 is CAGTRTGANTEAFF. CDR3 coding DNA: TGTGCCGGGACCCGGACAGGGGCGAACACTGAAGCTTTCTTT. The chain uses TRBV2 and TRBJ1-1; 9 nucleotides align to TRBD1. CDR1 is SNHLY, CDR2 FYNNEI, per germline. Losses at the gene ends were 11 bases for V and 1 base for J; bases not matched to a gene: 8. The CDR3 totals 14 residues.